This passage covers 18 T cell receptor beta chains from one sample sequenced in a study of blood T cell repertoires in COVID-19. Sequencing was performed with immunoSEQ multiplex PCR; in TCRdb, only in-frame clones are kept and a portion is missing. This sample has roughly 200,000 clones, with about 84% found just once. Material: PBMCs or T cells enriched from blood (not recorded which). The receptors were gathered from a man aged 35 to 55 with acute COVID-19.

The rearrangement links TRBV27 to TRBJ1-2; TRBD1 agrees at 9 bases. This CDR3 region has 16 residues. Germline V CDR1 and CDR2: MNHEY, SMNVEV (reference sequence). With 5 bases clipped from V and 2 bases from J, the junction kept 9 bases outside the gene matches. The CDR3 sequence is CASSRTGAQTNYGYTF. For the CDR3, the DNA is TGTGCCAGCAGTCGGACAGGGGCCCAAACCAACTATGGCTACACCTTC.

The V gene is TRBV3-1 (or the pseudogene TRBV3-2), the J gene TRBJ2-7; 9 nucleotides line up with TRBD1. Germline CDR1 and CDR2: LGHDT and YNNKEL (reference sequence). Trimming removed 4 bases from V and 2 bases from J; junction bases left unmatched: 6. The CDR3 contains 15 residues. In DNA form, the CDR3 reads TGTGCCAGCAGCCTCCAGACAGGGGGGACCTACGAGCAGTACTTC. Its protein is CASSLQTGGTYEQYF.

This clone was counted a single time. V gene TRBV4-3 combines with J gene TRBJ1-5; the D gene is possibly TRBD1 (6 bases). From germline, CDR1 is LGHNA and CDR2 YSLEER. This CDR3 is 16 amino acids long. The V end lost 1 base, the J end lost 7 bases, and 17 bases lay between the germline ends. The CDR3 protein is CASSQGYTGQGQPQHF. CDR3 coding DNA: TGCGCCAGCAGCCAAGGGTACACAGGGCAGGGACAGCCCCAGCATTTT.

V is TRBV4-2 and J is TRBJ2-5; 10 nucleotides match TRBD2. With V trimmed by 2 bases and J by 2 bases, 8 bases remained unmatched. Germline-derived CDR1 and CDR2 are LGHNA and YNFKEQ. This CDR3 has 17 amino acids. DNA for the CDR3: TGTGCCAGCAGCCAATTTCTATCACTAGCGGGACAAGAGACCCAGTACTTC. Amino acid sequence: CASSQFLSLAGQETQYF.

The CDR3 reads CATSDWTSGISEQFF. The DNA for the CDR3 is TGTGCCACCAGTGATTGGACTAGCGGGATCTCTGAGCAGTTCTTC. The chain has TRBV24-1 and TRBJ2-1; 12 bases map to TRBD2. With 2 bases clipped from V and 9 bases from J, the junction kept 4 bases outside the gene matches. CDR3 size: 15 residues. Germline CDR1 reads KGHDR; CDR2 reads SFDVKD.

V gene TRBV18 combines with J gene TRBJ2-5; 11 bases match TRBD2. CDR1 and CDR2 from the germline V gene are KGHSH and LQKENI. Trimming took 1 base from V and 5 from J; bases not matched to a gene: 9. The CDR3 has 17 residues. In DNA, the CDR3 is TGTGCCAGCTCACCACTTCTACTAGCGGGAGTGGGGGAGACCCAGTACTTC. This gives the protein CASSPLLLAGVGETQYF.

The chain recombines TRBV11-2 with TRBJ1-2; the match to TRBD1 covers 9 bases. CDR1 and CDR2 from the germline V gene are SGHAT and FQNNGV. Germline trimming cut 3 bases from V and 8 bases from J; bases unmatched to any gene: 7. The CDR3 has 14 amino acids. CDR3 in amino acids: CASSLLRDRAGYTF. CDR3 coding DNA: TGTGCCAGCAGCTTGCTCCGGGACAGGGCCGGCTACACCTTC.

The chain combines TRBV27 with TRBJ2-2, with a tentative D call TRBD2 (5 bases). There are 15 residues in the CDR3. With 3 bases removed from V and 4 bases from J, the gap between germline ends came to 12 bases. In germline, CDR1 is MNHEY, CDR2 SMNVEV (reference sequence). CDR3 loop: CASSFRTGSTGELFF. In DNA, the CDR3 is TGTGCCAGCAGTTTCCGAACGGGAAGCACCGGGGAGCTGTTTTTT.

The chain combines TRBV24-1 with TRBJ2-1, with D maybe TRBD1 (5 bases). Trimming pared 3 bases from V and 1 base from J, leaving 15 bases between. Germline lookup yields CDR1 KGHDR and CDR2 SFDVKD. This CDR3 spans 17 amino acids. The CDR3 DNA is TGTGCCACCAGTGATCTGGACACCCTCGGTTCCTACAATGAGCAGTTCTTC. Translation: CATSDLDTLGSYNEQFF.

J is TRBJ2-1 and V is TRBV6-2 or TRBV6-3, with 7 bases matching TRBD2. The V and J ends lost 4 bases and 1 base, in that order; junction bases with no gene match: 10. CDR3 length: 17 amino acids. Per germline, CDR1 MNHEY and CDR2 SVGEGT. CDR3: CASSFFPGLSSYNEQFF. The CDR3 nucleotides read TGTGCCAGCAGTTTTTTCCCGGGACTAAGTTCCTACAATGAGCAGTTCTTC.

In this sample, this clone turned up many times. The chain combines TRBV19 with TRBJ1-5, with 8 bases lining up with TRBD1. Germline trimming cut 4 bases from V and 7 bases from J; bases unmatched to any gene: 9. In germline, CDR1 is LNHDA, CDR2 SQIVND (reference sequence). This CDR3 is built from 15 residues. The CDR3 sequence: CASSTTTGGRQPQHF. Here the CDR3 DNA reads TGTGCCAGTAGTACCACCACAGGGGGTCGCCAGCCCCAGCATTTT.

The V gene is TRBV7-2, the J gene TRBJ2-3, with TRBD2 matching 7 bases. Unmatched junction bases numbered 13, after V lost 2 bases and J lost 5 bases. Germline V gene lookup returns CDR1 SGHTA and CDR2 FQGNSA. This CDR3 is built from 17 residues. CDR3 sequence reads: CASSLNDAGVGRDTQYF. The CDR3 nucleotides are TGTGCCAGCAGCTTAAATGATGCGGGAGTGGGGAGAGATACGCAGTATTTT.

The V and J genes are TRBV28 and TRBJ2-5; no definite D call. There are 14 residues in the CDR3. V lost 5 bases, J lost 5 bases, and 15 bases lay in between. Germline V lookup: CDR1 MDHEN, CDR2 SYDVKM. CDR3 coding DNA: TGTGCCAGCAGTGGAGATCTCCAGTGGGAGACCCAGTACTTC. Translated, it gives CASSGDLQWETQYF.

This clone was seen a handful of times. The gene calls are TRBV2 and TRBJ1-1; D gene ambiguous. The CDR3 length is 13 residues. Germline V gene sequence: CDR1 SNHLY, CDR2 FYNNEI. The V end lost 6 bases, the J end lost 7 bases, and 15 bases lay between the germline ends. CDR3 nucleotides: TGTGCCAGCAGCCCGGAGGCCGCCTATGAAGCTTTCTTT. Translation: CASSPEAAYEAFF.

The chain has TRBV7-8 and TRBJ2-7; weak D call: TRBD2 (6 bases). The CDR3 extends over 13 amino acids. The V and J ends lost 3 bases and 6 bases respectively, with 12 bases between them. Germline lookup yields CDR1 SGHVS and CDR2 FQNEAQ. CDR3 loop: CASSFPLAIEQYF. The DNA for the CDR3 is TGTGCCAGCAGCTTCCCACTAGCTATCGAGCAGTACTTC. Together with reference TRBV7-8 and TRBJ2-7, the CDR3 gives the full variable domain: GAGVSQSPRYKVAKRGQDVALRCDPISGHVSLFWYQQALGQGPEFLTYFQNEAQLDKSGLPSDRFFAERPEGSVSTLKIQRTQQEDSAVYLCASSFPLAIEQYFGPGTRLTVT.

This clone was seen a few times. The J gene is TRBJ1-5, the V gene TRBV30; D possibly corresponds to TRBD1 (5 bases). The V gene's germline CDR1 is GTSNPN and CDR2 SVGIG (reference sequence). This CDR3 spans 15 amino acids. Trimming left V 2 bases short and J 1 base short, with 12 bases between. The CDR3 DNA follows: TGTGCCTGGAGTTTAGGGGCTTGGAGCAATCAGCCCCAGCATTTT. This codes for CAWSLGAWSNQPQHF.

This chain connects TRBV12-3 or TRBV12-4 to TRBJ1-5; the D gene is possibly TRBD1 (6 bases). This CDR3 comprises 12 residues. V gave up 3 bases and J gave up 9 bases, with 9 bases separating them. CDR3 sequence (DNA): TGTGCCAGCAGTTTGGGGGCCCGGCCCCAGCATTTT. This translates into CASSLGARPQHF.

The chain joins TRBV7-3 to TRBJ2-1, with D possibly matching TRBD2 (6 bases). V was clipped by 2 bases and J by 3 bases, with 11 bases between them. Germline lookup yields CDR1 SGHTA and CDR2 FQGTGA. The CDR3 is 15 residues long. CDR3 loop: CASSLGGRYYNEQFF. As DNA, the CDR3 is TGTGCCAGCAGCTTAGGAGGGAGGTACTACAATGAGCAGTTCTTC.